This TCR beta chain stems from a study of T-cell reconstitution after alpha-beta-depleted transplantation in children. Germline loops: CDR1 MNHEY, CDR2 SMNVEV (reference sequence). The CDR3 covers 15 residues. V trimming: 3 bases; J trimming: 1 base; junction bases outside the gene matches: 4. This clonotype came up many times. Unique molecular identifiers were incorporated into the prepared TCRbeta library. MiXCR, applied by TCRdb to the PCR reads, yields one record per CDR3 protein. The sample holds 450,000 to 600,000 distinct CDR3 sequences, 8% to 11% seen once. Sequences were derived from PBMCs, sampled before TCRalphabeta/CD19-depleted stem cell transplant. This clonotype was sampled from a child aged 2-9 years with inherited bone marrow failure, due to receive a stem cell transplant. This chain uses TRBV27 with TRBJ2-7; 9 positions agree with TRBD2. In DNA, the CDR3 is TGTGCCAGCAGTTTTTCTAGCGGGACGTCCTACGAGCAGTACTTC. It translates to CASSFSSGTSYEQYF.